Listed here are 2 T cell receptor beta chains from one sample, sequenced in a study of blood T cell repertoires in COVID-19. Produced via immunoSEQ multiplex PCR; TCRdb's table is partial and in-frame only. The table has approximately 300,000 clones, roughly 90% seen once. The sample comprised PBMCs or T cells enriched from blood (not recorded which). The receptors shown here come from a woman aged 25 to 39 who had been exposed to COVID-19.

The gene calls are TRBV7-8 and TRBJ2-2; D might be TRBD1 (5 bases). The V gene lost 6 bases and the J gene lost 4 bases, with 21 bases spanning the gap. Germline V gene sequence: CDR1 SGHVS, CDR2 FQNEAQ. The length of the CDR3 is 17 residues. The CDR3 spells CASRPPYRFRPTGELFF. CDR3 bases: TGTGCCAGCAGACCTCCTTACAGGTTCCGTCCCACCGGGGAGCTGTTTTTT.

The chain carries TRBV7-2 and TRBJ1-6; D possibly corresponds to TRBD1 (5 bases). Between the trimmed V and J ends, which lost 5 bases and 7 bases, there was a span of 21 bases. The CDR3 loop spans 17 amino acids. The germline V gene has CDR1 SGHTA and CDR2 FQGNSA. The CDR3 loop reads CASSPPWGLSGNSPLHF. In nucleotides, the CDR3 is TGTGCCAGCAGCCCGCCATGGGGACTCTCGGGAAATTCACCCCTCCACTTT.